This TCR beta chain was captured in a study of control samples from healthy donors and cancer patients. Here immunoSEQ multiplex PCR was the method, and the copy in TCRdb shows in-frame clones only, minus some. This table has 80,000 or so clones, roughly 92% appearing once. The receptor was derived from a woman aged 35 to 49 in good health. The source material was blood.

The CDR3 coding sequence is TGTGCCAGCAGCTACACAGGGGACACTGAAGCTTTCTTT. Protein: CASSYTGDTEAFF. The rearrangement joins TRBV11-2 to TRBJ1-1; 7 positions match TRBD1. This CDR3 contains 13 residues. The V gene's germline CDR1 is SGHAT and CDR2 FQNNGV. Germline trimming cut 4 bases from V and 3 bases from J; bases unmatched to any gene: 2. Together with reference TRBV11-2 and TRBJ1-1, the CDR3 gives the full variable domain: EAGVAQSPRYKIIEKRQSVAFWCNPISGHATLYWYQQILGQGPKLLIQFQNNGVVDDSQLPKDRFSAERLKGVDSTLKIQPAKLEDSAVYLCASSYTGDTEAFFGQGTRLTVV.